The clone carrying this T cell receptor beta chain has only a few counts. The antigen is undetermined. Where ophthalmopathy was present, donors had moderate-to-severe activity, CAS ≥3, NOSPECS ≥4 and duration under 3 months. Isolation of PBMCs was performed using about 9 ml of fresh peripheral blood. The source of the sample is a study of Graves' ophthalmopathy and Graves' hyperthyroidism. Study observations and caveats: From stable hyperthyroidism, ophthalmopathy was separated by a 13-signature model with about 88% sensitivity and 75% to 82% specificity. The model's ophthalmopathy progression predictions had about 71% sensitivity and about 72% specificity.

The study amplified TCR beta CDR3 regions using RNA transcripts. First-round RT-PCR employed HTBI primers, with a second-round multiplex PCR after it. TCRdb reprocessed the multiplex PCR reads with MiXCR, giving one entry per CDR3 protein. Seen here are 240,000 or so distinct CDR3 sequences, about 46% observed once, and the top ten hold roughly 45%. Sequenced: peripheral blood. This sequence was found in an adult man with Graves' ophthalmopathy.

The CDR3 loop is CASSLVGSNQPQHF. The CDR3 DNA follows: TGTGCCAGCAGCTTAGTAGGTAGCAATCAGCCCCAGCATTTT. The rearrangement uses TRBV7-9 and TRBJ1-5; D is uncertain. Between the trimmed V and J ends, which lost 1 base and 0 bases, there was a span of 4 bases. Per the germline V gene, CDR1 is SEHNR and CDR2 is FQNEAQ (reference sequence). The CDR3 is 14 amino acids. Combining the CDR3 with reference TRBV7-9 and TRBJ1-5 gives the whole variable domain DTGVSQNPRHKITKRGQNVTFRCDPISEHNRLYWYRQTLGQGPEFLTYFQNEAQLEKSRLLSDRFSAERPKGSFSTLEIQRTEQGDSAMYLCASSLVGSNQPQHFGDGTRLSIL.